The present TCR beta chain was sequenced within a study of blood T cell repertoires in COVID-19. This clone came up once. Generated by immunoSEQ multiplex PCR, the TCRdb table keeps only in-frame clones and is missing some. The repertoire includes 200,000 to 300,000 clones, almost 85% of them detected once, and less than 4.5% sits in the top ten. Germline assignment: CDR1 SNHLY and CDR2 FYNNEI. The CDR3 is made up of 13 amino acids. V was shortened by 3 bases and J by 4 bases, with 7 bases between the two germline ends. Sequenced: peripheral blood. The gene calls are TRBV2 and TRBJ2-1; the D is unclear. This TCR derives from a man aged 50 or older with acute or convalescent COVID-19. The CDR3: CASSELLYNEQFF. The CDR3 bases are TGTGCCAGCAGTGAGCTCCTATACAATGAGCAGTTCTTC.